This record concerns one TCR beta chain sequence. V was clipped by 6 bases and J by 6 bases, with 11 bases between them. The CDR3 loop spans 12 amino acids. Looked up from germline, CDR1 is SNHLY and CDR2 is FYNNEI. Each CDR3 protein gets one entry after TCRdb re-called the 5' RACE reads with MiXCR. The data contain about 550,000 distinct CDR3 sequences, about a fifth of them seen just once; the ten biggest clones take up around 0.5%. This entry is derived from a study of identical twins. Another study also made use of these data, one on yellow fever vaccine responses in identical twins.

J is TRBJ1-2 and V is TRBV2, with a tentative D call TRBD1 (6 bases). The sample consisted of CD4+ T cells sorted from blood. This receptor was identified in a woman under 30 in good health. Here the CDR3 reads CASRQTGHGYTF. The CDR3 coding sequence is TGTGCCAGCAGGCAGACAGGTCATGGCTACACCTTC. Together with reference TRBV2 and TRBJ1-2, the CDR3 gives the full variable domain: EPEVTQTPSHQVTQMGQEVILRCVPISNHLYFYWYRQILGQKVEFLVSFYNNEISEKSEIFDDQFSVERPDGSNFTLKIRSTKLEDSAMYFCASRQTGHGYTFGSGTRLTVV.